This entry is about one TCR beta chain. No antigen is known for it. The data stem from a study of cytomegalovirus exposure and HLA in healthy donors. Study findings and constraints: According to reports, the classifier identified cytomegalovirus status with high specificity and sensitivity. The study recorded 150 to 200 TCR beta chains that were cytomegalovirus-associated.

The germline V gene encodes CDR1 SQVTM and CDR2 ANQGSEA. The length of the CDR3 is 12 residues. The V gene lost 3 bases and the J gene lost 5 bases, with 10 bases spanning the gap. Clones were read by immunoSEQ multiplex PCR, and TCRdb kept only the in-frame ones, dropping some. The top ten clones hold 0.95% to 1.5% of a sample with about 240,000 clones, approximately 86% of them seen once. The clonotype was recovered from a woman in her thirties in good health and CMV-seropositive. Material for sequencing was PBMCs. The gene calls are TRBV29-1 and TRBJ1-2; no clear D. CDR3 loop: CSVDRSLYGYTF. The CDR3 region has the DNA TGCAGCGTTGACCGTTCGTTATATGGCTACACCTTC.